This T cell receptor (beta chain) was sequenced in a study of T cells expressing NK-cell markers. Whole-study context: One of the eight sequenced donors was seronegative, whereas the other seven were HCMV-seropositive.

5'RACE template switching with UMIs generated TCR beta cDNA. TCRdb re-called the 5' RACE reads, yielding one record per CDR3 amino acid sequence without DNA. This table holds about 300,000 distinct CDR3 sequences. Germline lookup yields CDR1 MNHEY and CDR2 SVGEGT. The CDR3 consists of 17 residues. Regarding this clonotype: As yet, its antigen is unknown.

Findings and caveats of the study: Of the CD8+ T cells in about 6 donors, roughly 1.0-7.5% belonged to dominant NKG2C+ clonotypes. Among several donors, these clonotypes also ranked first in the CD3+CD56-NKG2C+ fraction.

The sample consisted of blood T cells: a sorted CD56 or NKG2C T cell subset, CD4+ or CD8+ T cells, or bulk PBMC T cells (not recorded which). The gene calls are TRBV6-2 or TRBV6-3 and TRBJ2-5; the TCRdb call, TRBD2, lacks DNA for checking. The clonotype originates from a woman aged 18-69 years in good health. This chain's CDR3 is CASSYLLRTSGQETQYF.